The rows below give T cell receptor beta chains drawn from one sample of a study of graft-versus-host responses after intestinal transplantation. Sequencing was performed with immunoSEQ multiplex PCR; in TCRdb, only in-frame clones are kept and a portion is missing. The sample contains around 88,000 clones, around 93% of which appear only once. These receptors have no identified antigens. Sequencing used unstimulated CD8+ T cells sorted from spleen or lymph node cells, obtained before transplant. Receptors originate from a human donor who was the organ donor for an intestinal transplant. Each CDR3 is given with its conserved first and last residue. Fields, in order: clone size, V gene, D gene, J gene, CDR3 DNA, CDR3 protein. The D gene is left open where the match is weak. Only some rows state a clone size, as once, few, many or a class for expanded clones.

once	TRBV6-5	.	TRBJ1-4	TGTGCCAGCAGGCACCGGGAGGTTAATGAAAAACTGTTTTTT	CASRHREVNEKLFF
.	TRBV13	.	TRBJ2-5	TGTGCCAGCAGCCCGCCAGATGACCAAGAGACCCAGTACTTC	CASSPPDDQETQYF
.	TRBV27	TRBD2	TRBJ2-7	TGTGCCAGCAGTTTAACTTCGGGAGGGGTTCTCTCCTACGAGCAGTACTTC	CASSLTSGGVLSYEQYF
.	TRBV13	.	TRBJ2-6	TGTGCCAGCAGCCCTACACGGGGGCACTGGGCCAACGTCCTGACTTTC	CASSPTRGHWANVLTF
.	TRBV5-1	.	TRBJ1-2	TGCGCCAGCAGCTTGCTCGGCAGCCAAGGAGGTGGCTACACCTTC	CASSLLGSQGGGYTF
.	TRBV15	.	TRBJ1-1	TGTGCCACCAGCAGGTCACAGGGATTGAACACTGAAGCTTTCTTT	CATSRSQGLNTEAFF
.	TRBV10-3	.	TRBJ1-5	TGTGCCATCAGTCCAGGGGATTTCCAGCCCCAGCATTTT	CAISPGDFQPQHF
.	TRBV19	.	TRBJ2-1	TGTGCCAGTAGTGCCTTGGGCAATGAGCAGTTCTTC	CASSALGNEQFF
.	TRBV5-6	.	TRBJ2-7	TGTGCCAGCAGCTTCAACATGTTTGAGCAGTACTTC	CASSFNMFEQYF
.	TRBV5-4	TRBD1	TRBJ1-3	TGTGCCAGCAGCTGGACAGGGAGAGGCAACACCATATATTTT	CASSWTGRGNTIYF
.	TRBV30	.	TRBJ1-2	TGTGCCTGGAGCCCCGGGGGCGCGGGCTACACCTTC	CAWSPGGAGYTF
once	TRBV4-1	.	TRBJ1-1	TGCGCCAGCAGCCAAGAAGCTGGGTTGCCAGGGCCCATTGGGGCTTTCTTT	CASSQEAGLPGPIGAFF
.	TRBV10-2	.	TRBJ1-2	TGCGCCAGCACCGACTGGGAATTACCGAGGGGCTACACCTTC	CASTDWELPRGYTF
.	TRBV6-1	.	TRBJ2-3	TGTGCCAGCAGTGAAGTAGCAGCGAGGGCTACAGATACGCAGTATTTT	CASSEVAARATDTQYF
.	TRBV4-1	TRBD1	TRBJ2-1	TGCGCCAGCACCGCACCCGGGACAGGGGGCTCCCATGAGCAGTTCTTC	CASTAPGTGGSHEQFF
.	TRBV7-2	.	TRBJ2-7	TGTGCCAGCAGCCAGGGGGGGTCTCTGTCATATGGCGAGCAGTACTTC	CASSQGGSLSYGEQYF
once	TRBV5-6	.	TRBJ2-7	TGTGCCAGCAGCTTGGGGGGCCTGGTCTCCTACGAGCAGTACTTC	CASSLGGLVSYEQYF
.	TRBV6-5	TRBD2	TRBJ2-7	TGTGCCAGCAGTTTAGCAAGAGCGGGAGCCACCTACGAGCAGTACTTC	CASSLARAGATYEQYF
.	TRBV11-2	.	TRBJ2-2	TGTGCCAGCAGCTTATTACAGATTTCCGTCGGGGAGCTGTTTTTT	CASSLLQISVGELFF
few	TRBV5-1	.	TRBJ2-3	TGCGCCAGCAGCTTGGCCTCAGGACCGACAGATACGCAGTATTTT	CASSLASGPTDTQYF
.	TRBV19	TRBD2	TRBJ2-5	TGTGCCAGTAGTCAGCGGGACTTGCAAGAGACCCAGTACTTC	CASSQRDLQETQYF
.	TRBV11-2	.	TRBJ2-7	TGTGCCAGCAGCTTATTTTGGTTTTACGAGCAGTACTTC	CASSLFWFYEQYF
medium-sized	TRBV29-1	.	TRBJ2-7	TGCAGCGTTGCACAAGGACACGAGCAGTACTTC	CSVAQGHEQYF
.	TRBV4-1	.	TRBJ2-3	TGCGCCAGCAGCCAAGTTTCCCCCCCCGATACGCAGTATTTT	CASSQVSPPDTQYF
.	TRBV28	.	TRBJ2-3	TGTGCCAGCAGTTTAAGGTGGCAGGGTGGCGATACGCAGTATTTT	CASSLRWQGGDTQYF
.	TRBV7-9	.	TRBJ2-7	TGTGCCAGCAGCTTACCAGGCTCCTACGAGCAGTACTTC	CASSLPGSYEQYF
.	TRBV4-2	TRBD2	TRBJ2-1	TGTGCCAGCAGCCAAGTCCCAGCGGGGGTTCAGAATGAGCAGTTCTTC	CASSQVPAGVQNEQFF
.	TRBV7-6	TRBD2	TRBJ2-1	TGTGCCAGCAGCCCGACTAGCGGCTTCAGTAACTCCTACAATGAGCAGTTCTTC	CASSPTSGFSNSYNEQFF
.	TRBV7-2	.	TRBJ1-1	TGTGCCAGCAGTATACAGGGAAATCCGGGCACTGAAGCTTTCTTT	CASSIQGNPGTEAFF
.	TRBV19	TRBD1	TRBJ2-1	TGTGCCAGTAGGACAGGGGCTGGAAATGAGCAGTTCTTC	CASRTGAGNEQFF
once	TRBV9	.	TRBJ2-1	TGTGCCAGCGACTCCGGGACGCAGACCTACAATGAGCAGTTCTTC	CASDSGTQTYNEQFF
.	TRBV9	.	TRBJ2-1	TGTGCCAGCAGCGACCCAGGATACTCCTACAATGAGCAGTTCTTC	CASSDPGYSYNEQFF
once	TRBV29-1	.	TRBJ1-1	TGCAGCGTATCGGTGGGCACTGAAGCTTTCTTT	CSVSVGTEAFF
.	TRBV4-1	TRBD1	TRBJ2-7	TGCGCCAGCAGCCAAACGGACCGGGACAGGGACTACGAGCAGTACTTC	CASSQTDRDRDYEQYF
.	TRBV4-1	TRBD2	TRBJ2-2	TGCGCCAGCAGCCATCGAGCGGGAGGGAACACCGGGGAGCTGTTTTTT	CASSHRAGGNTGELFF